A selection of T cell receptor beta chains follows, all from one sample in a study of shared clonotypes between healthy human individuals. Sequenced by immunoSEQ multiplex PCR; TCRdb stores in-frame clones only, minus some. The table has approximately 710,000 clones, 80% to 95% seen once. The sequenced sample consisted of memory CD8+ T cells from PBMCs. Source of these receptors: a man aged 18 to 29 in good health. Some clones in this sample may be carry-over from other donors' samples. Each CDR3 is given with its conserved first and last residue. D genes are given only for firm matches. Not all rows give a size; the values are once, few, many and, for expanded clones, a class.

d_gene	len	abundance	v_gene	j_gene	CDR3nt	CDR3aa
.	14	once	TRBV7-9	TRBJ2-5	TGTGCCAGCAGCTTGGCAGGGGCGAAAGAGACCCAGTACTTC	CASSLAGAKETQYF
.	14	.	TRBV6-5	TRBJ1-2	TGTGCCAGCAGCTCTCCCGCAGCCCACTATGGCTACACCTTC	CASSSPAAHYGYTF
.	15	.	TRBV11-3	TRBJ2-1	TGTGCCAGCAGCGGGCGGGATGGCTCCTACAATGAGCAGTTCTTC	CASSGRDGSYNEQFF
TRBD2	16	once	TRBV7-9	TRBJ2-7	TGTGCCAGCAGCTTATTCACTAGCGGGAGTGGATACGAGCAGTACTTC	CASSLFTSGSGYEQYF
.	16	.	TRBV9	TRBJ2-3	TGTGCCAGCAGCGTAGCTTCGGGAGAATTGGCAGATACGCAGTATTTT	CASSVASGELADTQYF
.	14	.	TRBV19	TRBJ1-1	TGTGCCAGTAGTATAGGGACGGGTCGAACTGAAGCTTTCTTT	CASSIGTGRTEAFF
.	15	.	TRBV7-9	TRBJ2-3	TGTGCCAGCGGGGTGCGGCGGGCGGGCACAGATACGCAGTATTTT	CASGVRRAGTDTQYF
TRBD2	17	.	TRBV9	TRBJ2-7	TGTGCCAGCAGCCCCCATCCGGGACTAGCGGAACCCTACGAGCAGTACTTC	CASSPHPGLAEPYEQYF
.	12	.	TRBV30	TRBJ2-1	TGTGCCTGGAGTGTCGGACGAGCGGAGCAGTTCTTC	CAWSVGRAEQFF
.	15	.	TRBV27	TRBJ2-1	TGTGCCAGCACCAAGGTCGGGAGCTTCTACAATGAGCAGTTCTTC	CASTKVGSFYNEQFF
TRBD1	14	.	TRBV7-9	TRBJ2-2	TGTGCCAGCAGCCGGGGACAGGGGGCGACGGAGCTGTTTTTT	CASSRGQGATELFF
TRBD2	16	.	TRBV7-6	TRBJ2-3	TGTGCCAGCAGTCCTACTAGCGGGAGAGGAATAGATACGCAGTATTTT	CASSPTSGRGIDTQYF
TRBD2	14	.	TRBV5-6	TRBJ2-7	TGTGCCAGCACAGTAGCGGGAGGCTCCTACGAGCAGTACTTC	CASTVAGGSYEQYF
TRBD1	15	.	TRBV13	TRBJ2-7	TGTGCCAGCAGCGAACGAGGACAGGGTTTCGGCGAGCAGTACTTC	CASSERGQGFGEQYF
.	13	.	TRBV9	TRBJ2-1	TGTGCCAGCAGCGCGGGGGTCTACAATGAGCAGTTCTTC	CASSAGVYNEQFF
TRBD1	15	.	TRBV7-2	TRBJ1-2	TGTGCAGCACCCCCCCGGACAGGAAGTGTCTATGGCTACACCTTC	CAAPPRTGSVYGYTF
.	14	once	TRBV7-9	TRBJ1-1	TGTGCCAGCAGCCCGACGGCGGGTGTCACTGAAGCTTTCTTT	CASSPTAGVTEAFF
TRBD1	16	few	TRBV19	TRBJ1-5	TGTGCCAGTAGTATGCTCCGGGACAGCTTTTATCAGCCCCAGCATTTT	CASSMLRDSFYQPQHF
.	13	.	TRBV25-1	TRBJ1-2	TGTGCCAGCAGTGAAGGTCTTGGGTATGGCTACACCTTC	CASSEGLGYGYTF
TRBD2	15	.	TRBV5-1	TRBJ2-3	TGCGCCAGCAGCTTGCTAGCGGGAGGCCCAGATACGCAGTATTTT	CASSLLAGGPDTQYF
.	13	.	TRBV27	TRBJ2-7	TGTGCCAGCAGTTCCTTTCAAGGGTACGAGCAGTACTTC	CASSSFQGYEQYF
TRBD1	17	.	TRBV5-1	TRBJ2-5	TGCGCCAGCAGCTCAACCCGGGACAGTAATACCCAAGAGACCCAGTACTTC	CASSSTRDSNTQETQYF
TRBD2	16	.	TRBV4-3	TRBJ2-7	TGCGCCAGCAGCCAAGTGGCTCTAGCGGGCGCCAACGAGCAGTACTTC	CASSQVALAGANEQYF
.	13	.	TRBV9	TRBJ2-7	TGTGCCAGCAGCGCGACTCTAAACTACGAGCAGTACTTC	CASSATLNYEQYF
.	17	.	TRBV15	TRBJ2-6	TGTGCCACCAGCAGGGGACAAATCTTCTCTGGGGCCAACGTCCTGACTTTC	CATSRGQIFSGANVLTF
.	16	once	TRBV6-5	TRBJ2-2	TGTGCCAGCAGTTACTCGAGGGCTCTAGGTACCGGGGAGCTGTTTTTT	CASSYSRALGTGELFF
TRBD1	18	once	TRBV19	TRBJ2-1	TGTGCCAGTAATGTGAGACAGGGTTCTCGTCGTTCCTACAATGAGCAGTTCTTC	CASNVRQGSRRSYNEQFF
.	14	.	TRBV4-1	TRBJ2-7	TGCGCCAGCAGCCAGGGTCCCAGTATATACGAGCAGTACTTC	CASSQGPSIYEQYF
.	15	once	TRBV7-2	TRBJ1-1	TGTGCCAGCAGCTTAGTCGGCGGGGCAGGCACTGAAGCTTTCTTT	CASSLVGGAGTEAFF
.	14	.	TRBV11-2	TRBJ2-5	TGTGCCAGCAGCCGAACAGGGATCAGAGAGACCCAGTACTTC	CASSRTGIRETQYF
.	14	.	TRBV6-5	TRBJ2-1	TGTGCCAGCTGTTCCGGTCTCACTGGGAATGAGCAGTTCTTC	CASCSGLTGNEQFF
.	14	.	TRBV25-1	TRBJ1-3	TGTGCCAGCAGTATCCGGGGTCGTGGAAACACCATATATTTT	CASSIRGRGNTIYF
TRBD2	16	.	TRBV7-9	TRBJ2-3	TGTGCCAGCAGCACTAGCGGGAGCCCCCCCACAGATACGCAGTATTTT	CASSTSGSPPTDTQYF
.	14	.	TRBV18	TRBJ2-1	TGTGCCAGCTCACCACCGGGGACCCTCGATGAGCAGTTCTTC	CASSPPGTLDEQFF
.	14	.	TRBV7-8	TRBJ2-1	TGTGCCAGCAGCTTGTTACAGGTCCACAATGAGCAGTTCTTC	CASSLLQVHNEQFF
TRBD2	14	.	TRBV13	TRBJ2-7	TGTGCCAGCAGCTCCCAGCGGGAGGGCTACGAGCAGTACTTC	CASSSQREGYEQYF
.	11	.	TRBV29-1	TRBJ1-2	TGCAGCGTGGGGACTGCTCGGGGCTACACCTTC	CSVGTARGYTF
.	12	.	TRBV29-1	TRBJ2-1	TGCAGCTCAGAAGGGTTCTACAATGAGCAGTTCTTC	CSSEGFYNEQFF
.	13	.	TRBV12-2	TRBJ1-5	TGTGCAAGTCGCTTAGCCCTGGGGCAGCCCCAGCATTTT	CASRLALGQPQHF